Below, 29 T cell receptor beta chains from the same sample are listed, as sequenced in a study of metastatic and nonmetastatic thyroid tumors. TCRdb re-analyzed the PCR reads through MiXCR. The top ten hold roughly 9.2% of the sample, which has some 10,000 clones, about 25% seen once. Not a single patient had been given any form of treatment at any point before undergoing thyroid surgery. The sequenced sample consisted of tumor tissue. All receptors come from a female donor with papillary thyroid cancer or a benign thyroid nodule (not recorded which). Some clones in this sample may be carry-over from other donors' samples.

This clone was counted between two and nine times. The chain is built from TRBV12-5 and TRBJ2-5; D is unresolved. CDR1 and CDR2 (germline): LGHNT, FRNRAP. Trimming pared 6 bases from V and 9 bases from J, leaving 11 bases between. The CDR3 contains 11 residues. CDR3 in amino acids: CASGLHEPQYF. CDR3 coding DNA: TGTGCTAGTGGATTACACGAACCCCAGTACTTC.

The J gene is TRBJ1-5, the V gene TRBV28, with D possibly being TRBD1 (6 bases). Trimming removed 3 bases from V and 5 bases from J, with 14 bases in between. Germline V gives CDR1 MDHEN, CDR2 SYDVKM. The CDR3 spans 15 residues. The CDR3 DNA reads TGTGCCAGCAGTTTGTCCACAGCAGGGGATCAGCCCCAGCATTTT. It codes for CASSLSTAGDQPQHF.

The V call is TRBV27, the J call TRBJ2-7; D perhaps matches TRBD1 (5 bases). V shed 5 bases and J shed 6 bases, with 11 bases lying between them. Looked up from germline, CDR1 is MNHEY and CDR2 is SMNVEV (reference sequence). The CDR3 has 12 amino acids. CDR3 residues: CASSRIRGEQYF. The CDR3 bases are TGTGCCAGCAGTCGAATAAGGGGCGAGCAGTACTTC.

This clone was seen repeatedly, ten times or more. The chain carries TRBV18 and TRBJ2-1, with no clear D. V shed 2 bases and J shed 0 bases, with 5 bases lying between them. The CDR3 is 14 amino acids. Germline values: CDR1 KGHSH, CDR2 LQKENI. CDR3: CASSPMSSYNEQFF. The CDR3 DNA sequence: TGTGCCAGCTCACCAATGAGCTCCTACAATGAGCAGTTCTTC.

The chain has TRBV19 and TRBJ2-6; no firm D call. The V end was cut by 2 bases, the J end by 0 bases, with 11 bases between. Germline V gene lookup returns CDR1 LNHDA and CDR2 SQIVND (reference sequence). The CDR3 is 17 residues long. The CDR3 DNA is TGTGCCAGTAGTATAAATCGTCCCGCCTCTGGGGCCAACGTCCTGACTTTC. It translates to CASSINRPASGANVLTF.

The V and J genes are TRBV6-1 and TRBJ2-3, with 7 positions matching TRBD2. This CDR3 comprises 16 residues. Germline V lookup: CDR1 MNHNS, CDR2 SASEGT. The junction had 7 bases not matched to a gene; V was cut back by 2 bases and J by 2 bases. This CDR3 reads CASSELGDYFTDTQYF. The DNA of the CDR3 is TGTGCCAGCAGTGAACTGGGGGACTATTTCACAGATACGCAGTATTTT.

This clone is judged medium-sized. The rearrangement joins TRBV6-6 to TRBJ2-3; 9 bases map to TRBD1. V was pared by 2 bases and J by 5 bases, with 11 bases of the junction left unmatched. The germline CDR1 and CDR2 sequences are MNHNY and SVGAGI (reference sequence). The CDR3 sequence is 17 residues long. The CDR3: CASSYLYRGRGGDTQYF. CDR3 nucleotides: TGTGCCAGCAGTTACCTTTACAGGGGGCGCGGAGGAGATACGCAGTATTTT.

CDR3 DNA sequence: TGTGCCAGCAGTCGCGGACGGGGTAGCACAGATACGCAGTATTTT. It translates to CASSRGRGSTDTQYF. V gene TRBV6-4 combines with J gene TRBJ2-3, with D perhaps matching TRBD2 (5 bases). Germline CDR1 reads MRHNA; CDR2 reads SNTAGT. V lost 5 bases and J lost 0, with 12 bases in between. This CDR3 is 15 amino acids long.

By frequency in the sample, this clone is medium-sized. The J gene is TRBJ2-2, the V gene TRBV28; D is tentatively TRBD1 or TRBD2 (5 bases each). The V end lost 5 bases, the J end lost 5 bases, and 24 bases lay between the germline ends. CDR3 length: 18 residues. Per germline, CDR1 MDHEN and CDR2 SYDVKM. CDR3 nucleotide sequence: TGTGCCAGCAGTCCGAGAATGGGGCCCGGGGCTAGGACCGGGGAGCTGTTTTTT. This translates into CASSPRMGPGARTGELFF.

This clone has more than one count but fewer than ten. The chain employs TRBV10-2 and TRBJ2-7, with a tentative D call TRBD2 (5 bases). Trimming took 6 bases from V and 12 from J, leaving 15 bases between them. CDR1 and CDR2 from the germline V gene are WSHSY and SAAADI. The CDR3 totals 11 residues. The CDR3 DNA reads TGCGCCAGCAGCACAAGCGGCCGTATGTACTTC. It is translated as CASSTSGRMYF.

This chain uses TRBV6-2 or TRBV6-3 with TRBJ2-1, with D perhaps matching TRBD1 (6 bases). Germline V gives CDR1 MNHEY, CDR2 SVGEGT. This CDR3 region has 16 residues. Deletions cut 2 bases from V and 3 bases from J, with 14 bases between. The CDR3 here is CASSYRTVLNYNEQFF. Written as DNA, the CDR3 is TGTGCCAGCAGTTACCGGACAGTGTTAAACTACAATGAGCAGTTCTTC.

The chain employs TRBV20-1 and TRBJ2-3, with D perhaps matching TRBD2 (6 bases). Between the trimmed V and J ends, which lost 5 bases and 5 bases, there was a span of 11 bases. Germline CDR1 reads DFQATT; CDR2 reads SNEGSKA (reference sequence). This CDR3 is built from 12 residues. The DNA of the CDR3 is TGCAGTGCTGTGGGACTTTTAGATACGCAGTATTTT. This translates into CSAVGLLDTQYF.

With regard to this clone: Germline and junction disagree at one end, which may indicate a read error. V gene TRBV20-1 combines with J gene TRBJ2-6; D call uncertain. The V gene's germline CDR1 is DFQATT and CDR2 SNEGSKA (reference sequence). This CDR3 has 13 residues. The CDR3 DNA follows: TGCAGCGCTAGAGCATCTGGGGCCAACGTCCTGACTTTC. Translating gives CSARASGANVLTF.

This clone was seen only a few times. The chain combines TRBV28 with TRBJ2-1; D call uncertain. Germline CDR1 MDHEN, CDR2 SYDVKM. This CDR3 spans 12 amino acids. Trimming took 2 bases from V and 7 from J, leaving 6 bases between them. The CDR3 here is CASSLQENEQFF. The CDR3, as DNA: TGTGCCAGCAGTTTACAAGAAAATGAGCAGTTCTTC.

In its sample, this clone is medium-sized. CDR3 DNA: TGTGCCTGGAGTGTCGAAGGAAACACCATATATTTT. This gives the protein CAWSVEGNTIYF. The chain uses TRBV30 and TRBJ1-3, with unresolved D. This CDR3 is built from 12 residues. V was cut by 0 bases and J by 4 bases, with 4 bases left in between. CDR1 and CDR2 from the germline V gene are GTSNPN and SVGIG (reference sequence).

J is TRBJ2-7 and V is TRBV6-9; 8 bases are shared with TRBD1. Germline V gene lookup returns CDR1 MNHGY and CDR2 SVAAGI. The CDR3 has 14 residues. The V gene end was trimmed by 8 bases and the J gene end by 10 bases; junction bases not matched to a gene: 16. The CDR3 nucleotides read TGTGCCAGCGGTTTCAGGACAGGGTTTAACGCTCAGTACTTC. It is translated as CASGFRTGFNAQYF.

This clone was counted only a few times. The CDR3 is CASSYPGAVVHEQFF. DNA of the CDR3: TGTGCCAGCAGTTACCCCGGGGCCGTAGTGCATGAGCAGTTCTTC. V usage is TRBV6-2 or TRBV6-3 and J usage is TRBJ2-1; D might be TRBD1 or TRBD2, each matching 5 bases. CDR1 and CDR2 (germline): MNHEY, SVGEGT. CDR3 length equals 15 residues. V was trimmed by 2 bases and J by 8 bases, leaving 16 bases between them.

This clone was seen a few times. The chain couples TRBV6-1 to TRBJ1-1; D possibly corresponds to TRBD1 (5 bases). Between the trimmed V and J ends, which lost 8 bases and 2 bases, there was a span of 12 bases. The CDR3 is 13 amino acids. Per germline, CDR1 MNHNS and CDR2 SASEGT. In DNA, the CDR3 is TGTGCCAGCTTCTTTGGGGCTAACACTGAAGCTTTCTTT. This translates into CASFFGANTEAFF.

The genes are TRBV12-3 or TRBV12-4 and TRBJ1-2; TRBD1 might be the D (5 bases). The CDR3 contains 14 residues. Trimming shortened V by 1 base and J by 5 bases, and 11 bases separated the two germline ends. This CDR3 is CASSLGGSRYGYTF. Written as DNA, the CDR3 is TGTGCCAGCAGTTTAGGGGGGTCGCGGTATGGCTACACCTTC.

In this sample, this clone is medium-sized. The chain combines TRBV30 with TRBJ2-7; no clear D gene. The CDR3 has 13 residues. V gave up 1 base and J gave up 7 bases, with 14 bases separating them. The germline V gene has CDR1 GTSNPN and CDR2 SVGIG (reference sequence). The CDR3 spells CAWSGLVVGEQYF. The CDR3 DNA reads as TGTGCCTGGAGTGGCCTCGTCGTAGGAGAGCAGTACTTC.

The chain employs TRBV6-1 and TRBJ1-2; possible D gene TRBD1, 6 bases. Trimming stripped 3 bases from V and 4 bases from J, with 18 bases between. The CDR3 is 16 residues long. The V gene's germline CDR1 is MNHNS and CDR2 SASEGT. The CDR3 reads CASSDGSGHLAYGYTF. In nucleotides, the CDR3 is TGTGCCAGCAGTGACGGGTCGGGACACCTTGCCTATGGCTACACCTTC.

Within the sample, this clone is medium-sized. V and J are TRBV7-8 and TRBJ2-3, with TRBD2 matching over 9 bases. V dropped 2 bases and J dropped 2; count of bases not matched to a gene: 2. CDR3 size: 15 residues. Germline assignment: CDR1 SGHVS and CDR2 FQNEAQ. In nucleotides, the CDR3 is TGTGCCAGCAGCTTACGACTAGCGGACACAGATACGCAGTATTTT. This encodes CASSLRLADTDTQYF.

This chain links TRBV12-5 with TRBJ2-2; 8 nucleotides line up with TRBD1. V was clipped by 0 bases and J by 3 bases; unmatched bases: 6. The length of the CDR3 is 17 residues. Germline V gene data show CDR1 as LGHNT and CDR2 as FRNRAP. CDR3 in DNA: TGTGCTAGTGGTTTGGTACTGGGACAGGAAGACACCGGGGAGCTGTTTTTT. This encodes CASGLVLGQEDTGELFF. Variable domain in full (rest from reference TRBV12-5 and TRBJ2-2): DARVTQTPRHKVTEMGQEVTMRCQPILGHNTVFWYRQTMMQGLELLAYFRNRAPLDDSGMPKDRFSAEMPDATLATLKIQPSEPRDSAVYFCASGLVLGQEDTGELFFGEGSRLTVL.

V usage is TRBV28 and J usage is TRBJ1-5; the match to TRBD1 covers 7 bases. Germline trimming cut 5 bases from V and 11 bases from J; bases unmatched to any gene: 9. The CDR3 covers 13 residues. Germline CDR1 and CDR2: MDHEN and SYDVKM. The CDR3 DNA reads as TGTGCCAGCAGTAAAATGACAGGGAAAGCCCAGCATTTT. It yields the protein CASSKMTGKAQHF.

In its sample, this clone is medium-sized. This sequence joins TRBV2 and TRBJ2-2; TRBD1 is a possible D gene (5 bases). Germline lookup yields CDR1 SNHLY and CDR2 FYNNEI. This CDR3 region has 14 residues. The V end lost 6 bases, the J end lost 4 bases, and 12 bases lay between the germline ends. For the CDR3, the DNA is TGTGCCAGCAGACAACATCAGGGCACCGGGGAGCTGTTTTTT. Protein sequence: CASRQHQGTGELFF.

By sample share, this clone is medium-sized (0.01 to 0.1%). The chain recombines TRBV28 with TRBJ1-2; 8 bases align to TRBD1. The CDR3 runs 15 residues. The germline gives CDR1 MDHEN, CDR2 SYDVKM. V shed 7 bases and J 5 bases; nucleotides not matched to a gene: 12. The CDR3, as DNA: TGTGCCAGCACGACAGGGGACAGCCTAAATTATGGCTACACCTTC. It translates to CASTTGDSLNYGYTF.

This clone was detected only a few times. The chain joins TRBV27 to TRBJ2-1, with no clear D. The CDR3 spans 13 residues. V lost 2 bases to trimming and J lost 9 bases, with 11 bases between them. The V gene's germline CDR1 is MNHEY and CDR2 SMNVEV (reference sequence). The CDR3 DNA sequence: TGTGCCAGCAGTTTAAGTAGAGGTAGTGAGCAGTTCTTC. It yields the protein CASSLSRGSEQFF.

The chain uses TRBV27 and TRBJ2-1; unclear D gene. The germline V gene has CDR1 MNHEY and CDR2 SMNVEV (reference sequence). The CDR3 length is 17 residues. Trimming cost V 5 bases and J 0 bases, with 17 bases left between them. CDR3 sequence (DNA): TGTGCCAGCAGTCCAACACCGGGCAGGAGCTCCTACAATGAGCAGTTCTTC. This encodes CASSPTPGRSSYNEQFF.

The chain couples TRBV7-3 to TRBJ2-1, with a possible D match to TRBD1 (6 bases). Trimming removed 1 base at V and 6 bases at J, with 13 bases between. From germline, CDR1 is SGHTA and CDR2 FQGTGA. This CDR3 comprises 15 residues. The CDR3: CASSLIQGGGNEQFF. As DNA, the CDR3 is TGTGCCAGCAGCTTAATACAGGGCGGCGGCAATGAGCAGTTCTTC.